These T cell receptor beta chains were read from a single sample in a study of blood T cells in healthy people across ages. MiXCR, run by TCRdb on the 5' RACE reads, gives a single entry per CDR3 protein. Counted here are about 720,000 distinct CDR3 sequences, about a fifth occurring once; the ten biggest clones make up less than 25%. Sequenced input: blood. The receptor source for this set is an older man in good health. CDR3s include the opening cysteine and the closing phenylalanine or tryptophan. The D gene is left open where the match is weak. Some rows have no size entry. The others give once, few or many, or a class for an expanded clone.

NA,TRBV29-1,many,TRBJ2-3,CSTRLLSTDTQYF,TGCAGCACAAGACTACTTAGCACAGATACGCAGTATTTT
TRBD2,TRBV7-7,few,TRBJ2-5,CASSFLAGSRETQYF,TGTGCCAGCAGCTTTCTAGCGGGATCGAGGGAGACCCAGTACTTC
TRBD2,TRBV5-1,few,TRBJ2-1,CASSSTSGDGEQFF,TGCGCCAGCTCCTCGACTAGCGGGGACGGTGAGCAGTTCTTC
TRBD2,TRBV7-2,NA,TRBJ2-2,CASSLDSGSWELFF,TGTGCCAGCAGCTTAGATAGCGGGAGCTGGGAGCTGTTTTTT
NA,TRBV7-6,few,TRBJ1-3,CASSLAAGAGNTIYF,TGTGCCAGCAGCTTAGCCGCGGGGGCGGGAAACACCATATATTTT
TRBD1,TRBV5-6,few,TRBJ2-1,CASRPIPDRGSYNEQFF,TGTGCCAGCAGACCAATCCCCGACAGGGGATCCTACAATGAGCAGTTCTTC
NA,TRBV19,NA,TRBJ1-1,CASSISAGPNTEAFF,TGTGCCAGTAGTATTTCGGCAGGCCCGAACACTGAAGCTTTCTTT
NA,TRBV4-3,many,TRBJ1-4,CASSQGDGATNEKLFF,TGCGCCAGCAGCCAAGGAGACGGGGCAACTAATGAAAAACTGTTTTTT
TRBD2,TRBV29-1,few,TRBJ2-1,CRAGTSDYNEQFF,TGCAGAGCCGGGACTAGCGACTACAATGAGCAGTTCTTC
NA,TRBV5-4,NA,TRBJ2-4,CASSLQGLPSDIQYF,TGTGCCAGCAGCCTACAAGGACTACCTTCGGACATTCAGTACTTC
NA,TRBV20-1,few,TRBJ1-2,CSANAGRGYTF,TGCAGTGCGAACGCCGGGCGCGGCTACACCTTC
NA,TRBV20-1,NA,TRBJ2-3,CSAVGGRVNTDTQYF,TGCAGTGCAGTCGGGGGTAGAGTGAACACAGATACGCAGTATTTT
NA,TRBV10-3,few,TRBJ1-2,CAISPKANYGYTF,TGTGCCATCAGCCCCAAAGCTAACTATGGCTACACCTTC
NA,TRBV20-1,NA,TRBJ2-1,CSARDTGRGRGNEQFF,TGCAGTGCTAGAGATACCGGGAGGGGGCGCGGTAATGAGCAGTTCTTC
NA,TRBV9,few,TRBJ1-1,CASSVDPDTEAFF,TGTGCCAGCAGCGTAGATCCCGACACTGAAGCTTTCTTT
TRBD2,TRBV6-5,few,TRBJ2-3,CASSVRGTSGVDTQYF,TGTGCCAGCAGTGTCAGGGGGACTAGCGGGGTAGATACGCAGTATTTT
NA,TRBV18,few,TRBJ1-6,CASSPIQGPAPNSPLHF,TGTGCCAGCTCACCGATTCAGGGACCCGCGCCAAATTCACCCCTCCACTTT
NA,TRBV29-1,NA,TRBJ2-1,CSVEEGTGLLINEQFF,TGCAGCGTTGAGGAGGGTACAGGACTATTAATCAATGAGCAGTTCTTC
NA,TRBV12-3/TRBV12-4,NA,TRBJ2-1,CASSLAGGAEGEQFF,TGTGCCAGCAGTTTAGCGGGGGGGGCCGAAGGTGAGCAGTTCTTC
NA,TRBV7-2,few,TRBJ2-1,CASSLTIGRPSYNEQFF,TGTGCCAGCAGCTTAACTATCGGGAGACCCTCCTACAATGAGCAGTTCTTC
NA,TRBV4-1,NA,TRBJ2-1,CASSQAGEAYNEQFF,TGCGCCAGCAGCCAAGCGGGAGAAGCCTACAATGAGCAGTTCTTC
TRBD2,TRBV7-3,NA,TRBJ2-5,CASSWSGRGETQYF,TGTGCCAGCAGCTGGAGCGGGAGAGGAGAGACCCAGTACTTC
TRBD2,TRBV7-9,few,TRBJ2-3,CASSKGLGVSDTQYF,TGTGCCAGCAGCAAGGGACTAGGGGTCTCAGATACGCAGTATTTT
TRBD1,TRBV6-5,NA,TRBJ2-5,CAAARGETQYF,TGTGCCGCCGCCAGGGGGGAGACCCAGTACTTC
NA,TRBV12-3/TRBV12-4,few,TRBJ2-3,CASSFSSVPDTDTQYF,TGTGCCAGCAGTTTTTCTAGCGTACCTGACACAGATACGCAGTATTTT
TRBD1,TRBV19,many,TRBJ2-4,CASSPGQGRAKNIQYF,TGTGCCAGTAGTCCCGGACAGGGAAGGGCCAAAAACATTCAGTACTTC
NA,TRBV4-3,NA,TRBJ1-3,CASSQDYRSTIYF,TGCGCCAGCAGCCAAGATTACAGGAGCACCATATATTTT
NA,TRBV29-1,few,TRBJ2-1,CSARPSSSYNEQFF,TGCAGCGCCCGCCCTAGCTCCTCCTACAATGAGCAGTTCTTC
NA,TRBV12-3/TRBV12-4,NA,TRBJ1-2,CASRIKQGFYYGYTF,TGTGCCAGCAGAATAAAACAGGGATTTTACTATGGCTACACCTTC
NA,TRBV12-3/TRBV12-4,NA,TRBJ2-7,CASSSPQVGSYEQYF,TGTGCCAGCAGCTCACCCCAAGTGGGGTCCTACGAGCAGTACTTC
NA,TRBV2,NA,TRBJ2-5,CATLAGASKETQYF,TGTGCCACCCTTGCGGGGGCTAGTAAAGAGACCCAGTACTTC
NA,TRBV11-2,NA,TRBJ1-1,CASSLGGQVEAFF,TGTGCCAGCAGCCTCGGCGGGCAGGTCGAAGCTTTCTTT
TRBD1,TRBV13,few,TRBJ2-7,CASSLDSGTGIEQYF,TGTGCCAGCAGCTTAGATTCTGGGACAGGGATCGAGCAGTACTTC
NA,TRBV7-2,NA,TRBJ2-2,CASSLKWISNTGELFF,TGTGCCAGCAGCTTAAAATGGATTTCGAACACCGGGGAGCTGTTTTTT
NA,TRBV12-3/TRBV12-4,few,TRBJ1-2,CASSAGSVGYTF,TGTGCCAGCAGCGCAGGGTCCGTTGGCTACACCTTC
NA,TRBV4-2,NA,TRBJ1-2,CASSQEDNFGYTF,TGTGCCAGCAGCCAGGAGGATAATTTTGGCTACACCTTC
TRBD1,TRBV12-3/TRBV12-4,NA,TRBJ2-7,CASKTGTGGYYEQYF,TGTGCCAGCAAGACCGGGACAGGGGGCTACTACGAGCAGTACTTC
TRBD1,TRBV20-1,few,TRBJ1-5,CSARVRGLSNQPQHF,TGCAGTGCTAGAGTTAGGGGGCTTAGCAATCAGCCCCAGCATTTT
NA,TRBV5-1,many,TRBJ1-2,CASGQSNYGYTF,TGCGCCAGCGGACAGAGCAACTATGGCTACACCTTC
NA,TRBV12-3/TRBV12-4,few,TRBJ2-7,CASSFQDSPSYEQYF,TGTGCCAGCAGTTTCCAGGACTCCCCCTCCTACGAGCAGTACTTC
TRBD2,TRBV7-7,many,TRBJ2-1,CASSSGTSGRVGYNEQFF,TGTGCCAGCAGCTCCGGGACTAGCGGGAGGGTCGGTTACAATGAGCAGTTCTTC
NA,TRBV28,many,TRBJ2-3,CASSLYPSTDTQYF,TGTGCCAGCAGCTTATATCCTAGCACAGATACGCAGTATTTT
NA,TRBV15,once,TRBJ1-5,CATSRVRGEPQHF,TGTGCCACCAGCAGAGTTAGGGGAGAGCCCCAGCATTTT
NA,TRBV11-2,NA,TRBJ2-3,CASKSLGQSTDTQYF,TGTGCCAGCAAGAGTCTAGGGCAATCCACAGATACGCAGTATTTT
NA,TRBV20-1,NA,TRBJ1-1,CSARERVGNTEAFF,TGCAGTGCTAGAGAACGGGTGGGGAACACTGAAGCTTTCTTT
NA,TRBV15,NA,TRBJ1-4,CATSRVLQPNEKLFF,TGTGCCACCAGCAGAGTGTTGCAGCCTAATGAAAAACTGTTTTTT
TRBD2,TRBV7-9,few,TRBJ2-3,CASSLVSSGSRQDTQYF,TGTGCCAGCAGCTTAGTATCTAGCGGTTCTAGGCAAGATACGCAGTATTTT
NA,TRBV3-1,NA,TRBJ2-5,CASSQDRHLGETQYF,TGTGCCAGCAGCCAAGATCGGCATCTCGGGGAGACCCAGTACTTC
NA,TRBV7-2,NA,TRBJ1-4,CASSLGRGLNEKLFF,TGTGCCAGCAGCCTTGGACGGGGCTTAAATGAAAAACTGTTTTTT
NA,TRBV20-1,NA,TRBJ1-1,CSARGPSTEAFF,TGCAGTGCTCGAGGCCCCAGCACTGAAGCTTTCTTT
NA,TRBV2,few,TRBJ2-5,CASSGAGMQETQYF,TGTGCCAGCTCTGGCGCGGGGATGCAAGAGACCCAGTACTTC
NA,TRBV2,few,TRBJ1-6,CASSLRILNSPLHF,TGTGCCAGCAGCCTGAGGATCCTAAATTCACCCCTCCACTTT
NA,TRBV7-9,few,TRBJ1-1,CASRLERNTEAFF,TGTGCCAGCAGACTTGAAAGGAACACTGAAGCTTTCTTT
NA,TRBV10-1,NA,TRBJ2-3,CASSESGVHTDTKYF,TGCGCCAGCAGTGAGTCTGGGGTCCACACAGATACGAAGTATTTT
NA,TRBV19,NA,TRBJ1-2,CASSEGVLYGYTF,TGTGCCAGTAGTGAAGGGGTATTATATGGCTACACCTTC